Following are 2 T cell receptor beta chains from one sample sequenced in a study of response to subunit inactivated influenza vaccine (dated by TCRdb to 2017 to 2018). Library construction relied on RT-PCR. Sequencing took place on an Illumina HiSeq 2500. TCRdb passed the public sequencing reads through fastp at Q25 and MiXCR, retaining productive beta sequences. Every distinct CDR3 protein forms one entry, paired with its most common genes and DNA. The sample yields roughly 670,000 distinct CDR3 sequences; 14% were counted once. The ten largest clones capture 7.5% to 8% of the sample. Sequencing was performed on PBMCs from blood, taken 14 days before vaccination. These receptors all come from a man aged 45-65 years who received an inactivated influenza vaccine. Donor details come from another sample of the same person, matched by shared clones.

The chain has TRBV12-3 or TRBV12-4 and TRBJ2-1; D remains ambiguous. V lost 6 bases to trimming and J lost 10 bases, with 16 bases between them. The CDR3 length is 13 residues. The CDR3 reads CASSLLEGSEQFF. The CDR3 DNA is TGTGCCAGCAGCCTTTTAGAAGGAAGCGAGCAGTTCTTC.

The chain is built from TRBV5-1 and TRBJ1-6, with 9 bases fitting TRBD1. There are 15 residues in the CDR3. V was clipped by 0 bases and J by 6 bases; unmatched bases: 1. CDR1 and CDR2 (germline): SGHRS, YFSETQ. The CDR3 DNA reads TGCGCCAGCAGCTTGGTGGACAGGGGTAATTCACCCCTCCACTTT. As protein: CASSLVDRGNSPLHF.